This TCR beta chain was retrieved from a study of T-cell memory formation after mild COVID-19. MiXCR, run by TCRdb on the 5' RACE reads, gives a single entry per CDR3 protein. This table holds roughly 560,000 distinct CDR3 sequences, roughly 21% found once. With respect to this clonotype: Its cognate antigen is unknown.

Germline V gene sequence: CDR1 SGHVS, CDR2 FQNEAQ. Trimming removed 5 bases from V and 7 bases from J, with 18 bases in between. The CDR3 contains 14 residues. Overall study results and limits: CD4+ contracting clones were found mainly in CM and EM, and CD8+ ones in EMRA. Memory from before infection featured some responding clones, which suggests cross-reactive memory joined. Later expanders leaned toward CD4+, whereas clones contracting from day 15 to 85 were balanced CD4/CD8. Whether day 37 second-wave clones are SARS-CoV-2-specific was not confirmed.

This TCR came from an adult woman who had mild COVID-19 (a few samples of this study predate the infection). Cell type and time point are not known. Source material: PBMCs or a T cell subset sorted from them (not recorded which). This rearrangement joins TRBV7-8 to TRBJ2-7, with D possibly being TRBD1 (5 bases). The CDR3 sequence is CASSPGVRADEQYF. CDR3 DNA sequence: TGTGCCAGCAGCCCAGGCGTCAGGGCGGATGAGCAGTACTTC.